The rows below give T cell receptor beta chains drawn from one sample of a study of long-term antiretroviral therapy in people with HIV. This table comes from immunoSEQ multiplex PCR, and its TCRdb copy is limited to in-frame clones, with some not included. The sample includes fewer than 40,000 clones, roughly nine tenths of them seen just once. The sample in question was unsorted PBMCs, obtained 1.2 years after starting antiretroviral therapy. These receptors were taken from a woman in her 50s with HIV. CDR3s include the opening cysteine and the closing phenylalanine or tryptophan. D genes are given only for firm matches. Size is stated for part of the rows, as once, few or many counts, or as a class when the clone is expanded.

CDR3 DNA | CDR3 protein | J gene | V gene | D gene | clone size
TGTGCCAGCAGCCAATGGCAGGGCAGCTATGGCTACACCTTC | CASSQWQGSYGYTF | TRBJ1-2 | TRBV14 | . | .
TGTGCCAGCAGCCAGGGACAGGGGGAGGCACACGAGCAGTACTTC | CASSQGQGEAHEQYF | TRBJ2-7 | TRBV6-5 | TRBD1 | .
TGTGCCAGCAGTTACGGGAGGGACGGGGCTTTCTTT | CASSYGRDGAFF | TRBJ1-1 | TRBV6-6 | . | .
TGTGCCAGCAGCTTAGGCAGCTCTGGAAACACCATATATTTT | CASSLGSSGNTIYF | TRBJ1-3 | TRBV7-6 | . | .
TGTGCCAGTACCCTCCTTTGGGGGGGTCCTTACAATGAGCAGTTCTTC | CASTLLWGGPYNEQFF | TRBJ2-1 | TRBV19 | TRBD2 | .
TGTGCCAGCAAACCGGGACAAGGATTTGACGCACCCCTCCACTTT | CASKPGQGFDAPLHF | TRBJ1-6 | TRBV9 | . | .
TGTGCCAGCAGCCTAAGGAATACCAGAGGCACCGGGGAGCTGTTTTTT | CASSLRNTRGTGELFF | TRBJ2-2 | TRBV28 | . | .
TGTGCCAGCAGCTTGGGGACGGGGGGCGCCTACGAGCAGTACTTC | CASSLGTGGAYEQYF | TRBJ2-7 | TRBV5-6 | . | .
TGCGCCAGCAGCTTGGCCTCAGGGTTGAACACTGAAGCTTTCTTT | CASSLASGLNTEAFF | TRBJ1-1 | TRBV5-1 | . | .
TGTGCCAGCAGCTCCCCGGGGCAGGTCCACGAGCAGTACTTC | CASSSPGQVHEQYF | TRBJ2-7 | TRBV9 | . | once
TGTGCCAGCTCACCAAGGCTAGCGGGGGAAGAGACCCAGTACTTC | CASSPRLAGEETQYF | TRBJ2-5 | TRBV18 | TRBD2 | once
TGTGCCAGCAGCGTAGCCGGGAACTATGGCTACACCTTC | CASSVAGNYGYTF | TRBJ1-2 | TRBV9 | . | .
TGTGCTAGCAGCTTTGTTTTGGGGGAGACCCAGTACTTC | CASSFVLGETQYF | TRBJ2-5 | TRBV7-7 | . | .
TGCGCCAGCAGCCAGCAGGTGGGTCAGCCCCAGCATTTT | CASSQQVGQPQHF | TRBJ1-5 | TRBV4-1 | . | .
TGTGCCAGCAGCTTAGCTGACATAACCGGGGAGCTGTTTTTT | CASSLADITGELFF | TRBJ2-2 | TRBV11-2 | . | .
TGTGCCAGCAGCTCGGGTCCGAACACTGAAGCTTTCTTT | CASSSGPNTEAFF | TRBJ1-1 | TRBV7-3 | . | .
TGTGCCAGCAAAGGGAGGACTTTAGGCGAAAAACTGTTTTTT | CASKGRTLGEKLFF | TRBJ1-4 | TRBV6-5 | . | .
TGTGCCAGTAGTGACCGGGACATATCCGAAAAACTGTTTTTT | CASSDRDISEKLFF | TRBJ1-4 | TRBV19 | . | .
TGCGCCAGCAGCCTTCAGACAGGCCCGAGGGAAAAACTGTTTTTT | CASSLQTGPREKLFF | TRBJ1-4 | TRBV5-1 | . | .
TGCGCCAGCAGCTTGGACGGGACTAGCAGATTCACAGATACGCAGTATTTT | CASSLDGTSRFTDTQYF | TRBJ2-3 | TRBV5-1 | TRBD2 | .
TGTGCCAGTACCCAGACAGGGCTGAACACTGAAGCTTTCTTT | CASTQTGLNTEAFF | TRBJ1-1 | TRBV19 | TRBD1 | .
TGTGCCTGGACCTCCGGGACAGGGGCTTCCCACGAGCAGTACTTC | CAWTSGTGASHEQYF | TRBJ2-7 | TRBV30 | TRBD1 | .
TGCAGCGTTCGATTTTCTGGACAAGGAAACACCATATATTTT | CSVRFSGQGNTIYF | TRBJ1-3 | TRBV29-1 | . | .
TGTGCCAGCAGCCCCCGGCCTCTTACATCTCTAAATAATCAGCCCCAGCATTTT | CASSPRPLTSLNNQPQHF | TRBJ1-5 | TRBV7-3 | . | .
TGTGCCAGCAGACTTCAGCCGGACAGTTGGGAAAAACTGTTTTTT | CASRLQPDSWEKLFF | TRBJ1-4 | TRBV6-5 | . | .
TGTGCCAGCAGCTTAATTAGGGATACGCAGTATTTT | CASSLIRDTQYF | TRBJ2-3 | TRBV7-8 | . | .
TGTGCCTGGGGGGAGGGTAGTGGAAACACCATATATTTT | CAWGEGSGNTIYF | TRBJ1-3 | TRBV30 | . | .
TGTGCCAGTAGTACAAGGGGGCTTTTGAACTATGGCTACACCTTC | CASSTRGLLNYGYTF | TRBJ1-2 | TRBV19 | TRBD1 | .
TGTGCCAGCAGCTCTCCGGACAGAGCTAACTATGGCTACACCTTC | CASSSPDRANYGYTF | TRBJ1-2 | TRBV7-2 | . | once
TGTGCTAGTGGTTTGGTACGGGCAGGGCATCAGCCCCAGCATTTT | CASGLVRAGHQPQHF | TRBJ1-5 | TRBV12-5 | . | .
TGTGCCAGCAGTGACCAAGGGTCCGGGGAGCTGTTTTTT | CASSDQGSGELFF | TRBJ2-2 | TRBV2 | . | .
TGTGCCAGCAGCGGAGGACAGATAGTGAACACTGAAGCTTTCTTT | CASSGGQIVNTEAFF | TRBJ1-1 | TRBV5-4 | . | once
TGTGCCTGGAGTGCCACAGCAGTTGAAGCTTTCTTT | CAWSATAVEAFF | TRBJ1-1 | TRBV30 | . | once
TGCAGCGCTGACAGGGGGGACGAGCAGTACTTC | CSADRGDEQYF | TRBJ2-7 | TRBV29-1 | TRBD1 | few
TGTGCCAGCAGTGAATTTTTTCGGGACAGGGTCCAAGAGACCCAGTACTTC | CASSEFFRDRVQETQYF | TRBJ2-5 | TRBV2 | TRBD1 | .
TGCGCCAGCAGCCCGCGGACAGGGACCTTGAAGGGCTACACCTTC | CASSPRTGTLKGYTF | TRBJ1-2 | TRBV5-1 | TRBD1 | .
TGTGCCAGCAGCCCGCCGACAGGGGAGAACACTGAAGCTTTCTTT | CASSPPTGENTEAFF | TRBJ1-1 | TRBV5-4 | TRBD1 | .
TGCGCCAGCAGTTTTTTACCGGGACAGGGGCCCTACTCCTCTGGAAACACCATATATTTT | CASSFLPGQGPYSSGNTIYF | TRBJ1-3 | TRBV23-1 | TRBD1 | .
TGTGCCAGCAGCTTAGCGGGGAGAACCTACGAGCAGTACTTC | CASSLAGRTYEQYF | TRBJ2-7 | TRBV5-4 | TRBD2 | .
TGTGCCAGTAGTATAGATGGGGGAAACACTGAAGCTTTCTTT | CASSIDGGNTEAFF | TRBJ1-1 | TRBV19 | . | .
TGTGCCAGCAGCCCTCTTGGCTCTGGGGCCAACGTCCTGACTTTC | CASSPLGSGANVLTF | TRBJ2-6 | TRBV21-1 | . | .
TGCAGCGTTGATCGTCGGCAGGGGGCAGATGAGCAGTTCTTC | CSVDRRQGADEQFF | TRBJ2-1 | TRBV29-1 | TRBD1 | .